This is a list of T cell receptor beta chains from one sample in a study of T cells in Graves' hyperthyroidism and ophthalmopathy. One entry per CDR3 protein results from TCRdb running MiXCR on the multiplex PCR reads. The repertoire holds some 690,000 distinct CDR3 sequences, with around 16% as singletons. The sample was blood. These receptors were taken from a man aged 45 to 65 with Graves' hyperthyroidism. Each CDR3 is given with its conserved first and last residue. Fields, in order: D gene, clone size, J gene, V gene, CDR3 DNA, CDR3 protein. D genes are given only for firm matches. A row's size may be missing; if present it is once, few, many or a size class.

-,many,TRBJ1-2,TRBV7-9,TGTGCCAGCAGCTTAGTAGGCAGGGCCCACTATGGCTACACCTTC,CASSLVGRAHYGYTF
-,few,TRBJ1-1,TRBV19,TGTGCCAGTAAAATTCCGTTCGAGGGGGCTGAAGCTTTCTTT,CASKIPFEGAEAFF
-,many,TRBJ2-2,TRBV30,TGTGCCTGGAGAGGCTTCGCGAACACCGGGGAGCTGTTTTTT,CAWRGFANTGELFF
-,many,TRBJ1-3,TRBV30,TGTGCCTGGAGTGTCGGGACACTCTCTGGAAACACCATATATTTT,CAWSVGTLSGNTIYF
-,few,TRBJ2-1,TRBV4-1,TGCGCCAGCAGCCCCTCTGACAGTTCGAGCTCCTACAATGAGCAGTTCTTC,CASSPSDSSSSYNEQFF
TRBD2,few,TRBJ2-3,TRBV11-2,TGTGCCAGCAGCTCCTACTCTAGCGGGAGTACAGATACGCAGTATTTT,CASSSYSSGSTDTQYF
TRBD2,few,TRBJ2-1,TRBV19,TGTGCCAGTAGAGACATACGACTAGCGGTAGTCAATGAGCAGTTCTTC,CASRDIRLAVVNEQFF
-,many,TRBJ2-7,TRBV12-3/TRBV12-4,TGTGCCAGCAGTACGGCTAGCTCCTACGAGCAGTACTTC,CASSTASSYEQYF
TRBD1,few,TRBJ1-2,TRBV27,TGTGCCAGCAGCGGGACAGGGTGGGATGGCTACACCTTC,CASSGTGWDGYTF
-,few,TRBJ2-5,TRBV5-1,TGCGCCAGCAGCGAGGGGGTCGGAGTAGAGACCCAGTACTTC,CASSEGVGVETQYF
TRBD1,many,TRBJ2-2,TRBV28,TGTGCCAGCAGTTTTCCAGGGGGCGGTTCCGGGGAGCTGTTTTTT,CASSFPGGGSGELFF
-,-,TRBJ1-1,TRBV4-1,TGCGCCAGCAGCCAAGATATCGGGACTACCCTGACTTTCTTT,CASSQDIGTTLTFF
-,-,TRBJ1-1,TRBV10-3,TGTGCCATCAGTGATGGACGGCGGGTCACTGAAGCTTTCTTT,CAISDGRRVTEAFF
-,-,TRBJ2-3,TRBV20-1,TGCAGTGAGCAGAGCACAGATACGCAGTATTTT,CSEQSTDTQYF
-,-,TRBJ2-5,TRBV2,TGTGCCAGCAGTGAGGCTTACCAAGAGACCCAGTACTTC,CASSEAYQETQYF
-,many,TRBJ2-3,TRBV7-3,TGTGCCAGCAGCTTAACGAGGAGCACAGATACGCAGTATTTT,CASSLTRSTDTQYF
-,few,TRBJ2-1,TRBV28,TGTGCCAGCAGTTTGGTAGGGGCCCTCCGTGAGCAGTTCTTC,CASSLVGALREQFF
-,few,TRBJ2-3,TRBV30,TGTGCCTGGAGTGTATTCCCCCCAGATACGCAGTATTTT,CAWSVFPPDTQYF
-,many,TRBJ1-1,TRBV6-2/TRBV6-3,TGTGCCAGCAGTTACGGAGGGTTCACTGAAGCTTTCTTT,CASSYGGFTEAFF
TRBD2,many,TRBJ2-7,TRBV27,TGTGCCAGCAGCTCTGGGACTAGCGGGAGCGGCGAGCAGTACTTC,CASSSGTSGSGEQYF
-,-,TRBJ2-3,TRBV29-1,TGCAGCGTTCTGGCAGTCCTCACAGATACGCAGTATTTT,CSVLAVLTDTQYF
-,many,TRBJ2-6,TRBV11-2,TGTGCCAGCACCCACGAGGCCAACGTCCTGACTTTC,CASTHEANVLTF
-,few,TRBJ1-6,TRBV25-1,TGTGCCAGCAGTGAAGTCCCCTATAATTCACCCCTCCACTTT,CASSEVPYNSPLHF
TRBD1,many,TRBJ2-1,TRBV28,TGTGCCAGCAGTTTACGAGGGACAGGCAGATCTGGGCAGTTCTTC,CASSLRGTGRSGQFF
TRBD2,-,TRBJ2-7,TRBV6-2/TRBV6-3,TGTGCCAGCAGAGCGGCCCTTCTAGCGGGAGCATACGAGCAGTACTTC,CASRAALLAGAYEQYF
-,-,TRBJ2-1,TRBV6-1,TGTGCCAGCAGTATATTCAGGGGGGGTGAGCAGTTCTTC,CASSIFRGGEQFF
TRBD2,-,TRBJ2-3,TRBV20-1,TGCAGTGCTAGAGATGAGCGGGAGGGAACACAGATTACGCAGTATTTT,CSARDEREGTQITQYF
-,many,TRBJ1-1,TRBV11-2,TGTGCCAGCAGCTTAGCCTCAGGTGAAGCTTTCTTT,CASSLASGEAFF
-,many,TRBJ1-1,TRBV2,TGTGCCACCAGCGCAGGCAAAGCTTTCTTT,CATSAGKAFF
-,many,TRBJ1-1,TRBV20-1,TGCAGTGCTAGCAGGCCAGCTAACACTGAAGCTTTCTTT,CSASRPANTEAFF
-,few,TRBJ2-2,TRBV7-9,TGTGCCAACCGGGGTGATGTGAGCGGGGAGCTGTTTTTT,CANRGDVSGELFF
-,many,TRBJ2-3,TRBV2,TGTGCCAGCAGTGAGGAGGGGGGGAGCACAGATACGCAGTATTTT,CASSEEGGSTDTQYF
TRBD1,few,TRBJ2-5,TRBV9,TGTGCCAGCAGCGTAGCTACAGGGGAAGCGGAGACCCAGTACTTC,CASSVATGEAETQYF
-,many,TRBJ1-2,TRBV7-3,TGTGCCAGCAGCCCACAGGGAGGCAACGGCTACACCTTC,CASSPQGGNGYTF
-,few,TRBJ1-1,TRBV4-2,TGTGCCAGCAGCCAAGAGGTAGGGAGCTTCACTGAAGCTTTCTTT,CASSQEVGSFTEAFF
TRBD1,medium-sized,TRBJ1-1,TRBV12-3/TRBV12-4,TGTGCCAGCAGTTTCGGTTCGTGGGACAGCCCACCGGGCAACACTGAAGCTTTCTTT,CASSFGSWDSPPGNTEAFF
TRBD2,-,TRBJ2-3,TRBV5-1,TGCGCCAGCAGCTTGGAGCTTAGCGGGAGCCAACGGACAGATACGCAGTATTTT,CASSLELSGSQRTDTQYF
TRBD1,few,TRBJ2-3,TRBV3-1,TGTGCCAGCAGCCAGCGGGGGACAGGGGCAGATACGCAGTATTTT,CASSQRGTGADTQYF